This TCR beta chain was identified during a study of OX40 agonist ivuxolimab in advanced cancers. As for the study in general: Past anti-PD-1, anti-PD-L1 or anti-CTLA-4 therapy was accepted, and approximately 40% had received some.

Regarding this clone: Its antigen remains unknown.

Study-wide results and caveats: In the 0.1 to 3.0 mg/kg range, CD4+ and CD8+ blood T cells had expanded clonally by week 6. Expanded clones tended on average to be more numerous among CD8+ T cells than CD4+.

The CDR3 consists of 13 residues. Germline CDR1 is SGHAT and CDR2 is FQNNGV. Trimming left V 6 bases short and J 3 bases short, with 11 bases between. Measured with immunoSEQ multiplex PCR; TCRdb has only the in-frame clones, and not every one. The data contain some 15,000 clones, roughly 89% of them singletons. This TCR came from an adult with an advanced solid tumor such as melanoma, head and neck, liver or kidney cancer. The source was CD4+ or CD8+ T cells sorted from blood, collected in a trial of the OX40 agonist ivuxolimab. The chain joins TRBV11-2 to TRBJ2-5; possibly TRBD1 for D (5 bases). CDR3 in amino acids: CASRVPGKETQYF. The CDR3 DNA is TGTGCCAGCAGGGTTCCAGGGAAAGAGACCCAGTACTTC.